This record covers a single TCR beta chain. Germline loops: CDR1 SNHLY, CDR2 FYNNEI. CDR3 size: 14 residues. Trimming shortened V by 8 bases and J by 1 base, and 14 bases separated the two germline ends. The sample originates from a study of blood T cell repertoires in COVID-19. On the study more broadly: Both acute and convalescent COVID-19 samples were obtained from the United States, Italy and Spain. From T cells, B-cell-depleted T cells, or PBMCs came the material, which was cDNA or gDNA.

The table came from immunoSEQ multiplex PCR; TCRdb's copy has only in-frame clones and leaves some out. Altogether about 120,000 clones are present, roughly 84% being singletons, with the ten largest covering 3.9%. Categorization into cohorts depended on clinical history that participants reported. Cohort 3 recovered donors had two negative PCRs, clearance, or symptom resolution. The sample comprised PBMCs or T cells enriched from blood (not recorded which). The receptor was isolated from a woman in her twenties or thirties who had recovered from COVID-19. J is TRBJ1-1 and V is TRBV2, with TRBD1 as a possible D gene (6 bases). The CDR3 loop reads CASDRRRSNTEAFF. Here the CDR3 DNA reads TGTGCCAGCGACAGGAGACGCTCGAACACTGAAGCTTTCTTT.